This T cell receptor beta chain was profiled in a study of T cells in Graves' hyperthyroidism and ophthalmopathy. Regarding the study as a whole: Most thyroid clonotypes that were expanded above 0.001 also turned up in blood.

Trimming removed 6 bases at V and 2 bases at J, with 11 bases between. From germline, CDR1 is MNHEY and CDR2 SMNVEV (reference sequence). The CDR3 length is 14 residues. TCR beta CDR3 region amplification was performed from RNA transcripts. TCR CDR3 regions were first amplified by RT-PCR with HTBI primers. TCRdb reprocessed the multiplex PCR reads via MiXCR and lists one record per CDR3 protein. The profile shows around 690,000 distinct CDR3 sequences, more than 20% of them singletons. As concerns this clonotype: Its antigen is undetermined.

Sequenced material: blood. The V call is TRBV27, the J call TRBJ2-1; D is uncertain. The clonotype was recovered from a man under 40 with Graves' ophthalmopathy. The CDR3 coding sequence is TGTGCCAGCAGCTCCCGCAGGACCTACAATGAGCAGTTCTTC. This encodes CASSSRRTYNEQFF.